This T cell receptor (beta chain) was captured by sequencing in a study of T cells after yellow fever vaccination. Comment on this clonotype: No antigen is known for it.

Study-wide findings and caveats: A minor fraction of clonotypes spanned both CD4 and CD8 compartments. The study re-detected most primary-vaccination clones after the booster (about 95% CD4, around 89% CD8). Contamination of FACS-sorted repertoires by abundant clonotypes from the bulk population could occur.

J lost 11 bases, V lost 6 bases, and 14 bases had no gene match. This CDR3 has 15 amino acids. Germline CDR1 DFQATT, CDR2 SNEGSKA (reference sequence). 5'RACE template switching generated TCR cDNA, adding a universal primer site and UMIs. TCRdb re-called the 5' RACE reads with MiXCR, one entry per CDR3 protein. The top ten hold about 15% of the sample, which has hundreds of thousands of distinct CDR3 sequences, 10% to 15% seen once. The chain joins TRBV20-1 to TRBJ1-5, with TRBD1 matching over 12 bases. This sequence was found in a man aged 25 to 45 who received the YFV17D yellow fever vaccine. This material consisted of PBMCs, taken on the day of the yellow fever booster vaccination. DNA for the CDR3: TGCAGTGCAGACTTTCCGGGACAGGGGGCGATGGCCCAGCATTTT. Amino acid sequence: CSADFPGQGAMAQHF.